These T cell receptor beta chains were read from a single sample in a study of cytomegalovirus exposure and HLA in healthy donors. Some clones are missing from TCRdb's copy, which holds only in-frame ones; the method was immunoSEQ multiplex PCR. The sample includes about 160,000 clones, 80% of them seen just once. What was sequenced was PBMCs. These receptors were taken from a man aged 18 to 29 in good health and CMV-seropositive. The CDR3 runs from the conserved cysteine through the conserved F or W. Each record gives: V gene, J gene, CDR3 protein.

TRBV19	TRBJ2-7	CAFPPPPGHTNSYEQYF
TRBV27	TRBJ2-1	CASSLYSMVLNEQFF
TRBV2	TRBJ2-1	CASSDRGSGEQFF
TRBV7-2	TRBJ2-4	CASSPYTSGGSKNIQYF
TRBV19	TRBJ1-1	CASSIGPLPGQKNTEAFF
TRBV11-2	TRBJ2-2	CASSYPEAGENTGELFF
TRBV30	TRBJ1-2	CAWTRLKTGNYGYTF
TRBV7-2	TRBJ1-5	CASSSNDYGPQHF
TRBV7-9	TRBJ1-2	CASSPSGGVYGYTF
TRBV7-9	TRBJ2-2	CASRSLTGAYTGELFF
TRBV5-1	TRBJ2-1	CASSPRTGNTYNEQFF
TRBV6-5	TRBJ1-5	CASSYSGKTGNQPQHF
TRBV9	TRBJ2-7	CASSVGQGASYEQYF
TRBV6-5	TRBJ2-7	CASSYSAGGFVEQYF
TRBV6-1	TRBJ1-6	CASSGTGGTSYNSPLHF
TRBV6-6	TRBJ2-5	CASSFAGEAETQYF
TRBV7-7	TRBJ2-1	CASSVHTTSGASYNEQFF
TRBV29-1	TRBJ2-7	CSLCKQCRRGEQYF
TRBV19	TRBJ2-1	CASSIVGIAGRNEQFF
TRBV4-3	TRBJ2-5	CASSQDGGDSQETQYF
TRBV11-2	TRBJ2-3	CASSLGPRTSGKLDTQYF
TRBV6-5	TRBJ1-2	CASRVSNYGYTF
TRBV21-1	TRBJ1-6	CASSKKYRPFRNSPLHF
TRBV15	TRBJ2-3	CATSRDVLRGGADTQYF
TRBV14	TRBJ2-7	CASSLLNSYEQYF
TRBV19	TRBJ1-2	CASSPLDRKVVYGYTF
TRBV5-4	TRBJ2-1	CASSGGGYSGTTYNEQFF
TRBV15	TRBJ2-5	CATSRTLGQPKETQYF
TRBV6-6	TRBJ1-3	CASGSGSLPGNTIYF
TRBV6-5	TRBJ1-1	CASTPTGVTTEAFF
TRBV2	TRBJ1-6	CASSDRGNYNSPLHF
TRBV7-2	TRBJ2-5	CASSLWWREKAETQYF
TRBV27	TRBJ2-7	CASAWDREAYEQYF
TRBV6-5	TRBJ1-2	CASSPTGQINYGYTF
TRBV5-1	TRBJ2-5	CASSLADTGLEETQYF
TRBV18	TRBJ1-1	CASSPQGVWTNTEAFF
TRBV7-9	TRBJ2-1	CASSPTSGGAYNEQFF
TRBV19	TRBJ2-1	CASSNGGAAYNEQFF
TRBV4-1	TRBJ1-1	CASSPQGAYTEAFF
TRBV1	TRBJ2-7	CTSSQQSGLAGNEQYF
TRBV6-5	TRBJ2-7	CASSERGYEQYF
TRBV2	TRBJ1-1	CASSELGGRARFEAFF
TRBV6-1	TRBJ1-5	CASSEAGAGEGVNQPQHF
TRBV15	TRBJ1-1	CATSRERTGTEAFF
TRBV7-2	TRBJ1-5	CASSSGQGGFVGPQHF
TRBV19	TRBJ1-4	CASSPTGVVGEKLFF
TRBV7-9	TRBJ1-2	CASSPQGSNYGYTF
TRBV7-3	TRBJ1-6	CASSQGTFNSPLHF
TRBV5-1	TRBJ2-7	CASSLGSFSGPYEQYF
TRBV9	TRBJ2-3	CASSGLQLAGGSDTQYF
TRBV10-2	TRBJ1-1	CASSETGLGAEAFF